These 14 T cell receptor beta chains came from one sample sequenced in a study of metastatic and nonmetastatic thyroid tumors (dated by TCRdb to the early 2020s). No patient had received any treatment before thyroid surgery. The protocol used for the library was PCR. Sequenced on an Illumina HiSeq 4000. Using fastp trimming at Q25 and MiXCR clonotype assembly, TCRdb reanalyzed the public sequencing data and kept in-frame beta chains. The table for this sample lists tens of thousands of clones; around 13% of them were counted only once. The leading ten clones occupy 7% to 9% of the sample. The sequenced sample consisted of tumor tissue. The receptors were gathered from a female donor with papillary thyroid cancer or a benign thyroid nodule (not recorded which). Some clones in this sample may be carry-over from other donors' samples.

There are many counts of this clone. The chain carries TRBV4-1 and TRBJ2-6; 10 nucleotides align to TRBD1. The CDR3 totals 18 residues. CDR1 MGHRA and CDR2 YSYEKL come from the germline V gene. V gave up 1 base and J gave up 2 bases; unmatched junction bases: 5. The CDR3 bases are TGCGCCAGCAGCCAAGCCGGGACAGGGGCTCCTGGGGCCAACGTCCTGACTTTC. It encodes CASSQAGTGAPGANVLTF.

This clone was detected ten times or more. The rearrangement links TRBV2 to TRBJ2-7; possibly TRBD2 for D (5 bases). Germline V gives CDR1 SNHLY, CDR2 FYNNEI. This CDR3 is built from 15 residues. Trimming left V 7 bases short and J 6 bases short, with 22 bases between. The CDR3 coding sequence is TGTGCCAGCATTGGACCCAGCGGATCCCCTGGCGAGCAGTACTTC. Translation: CASIGPSGSPGEQYF.

This clone was counted at least ten times. This chain links TRBV14 with TRBJ2-7, with 9 bases aligning to TRBD1. The CDR3 is made up of 15 amino acids. V was pared by 4 bases and J by 5 bases, with 9 bases of the junction left unmatched. CDR1 is SGHDN and CDR2 is FVKESK in the germline V gene. CDR3 sequence (DNA): TGTGCCAGCAGCCGCCTACCGGGACAGGGTGACGAGCAGTACTTC. Translation: CASSRLPGQGDEQYF.

This clone has at least ten counts. This chain connects TRBV6-1 to TRBJ2-7, with D unclear. V was pared by 1 base and J by 10 bases, with 14 bases between. The CDR3 spans 13 residues. Germline V gene sequence: CDR1 MNHNS, CDR2 SASEGT. The CDR3 DNA reads TGTGCCAGCAGTGAAGGTACCTACAGCGTACAGTACTTC. Amino acids: CASSEGTYSVQYF.

This clone came up many times. This chain uses TRBV18 with TRBJ2-1, with 7 nucleotides matching TRBD2. The CDR3 is 16 amino acids. J was trimmed by 1 base and V by 0 bases; bases with no gene match: 3. Per germline, CDR1 KGHSH and CDR2 LQKENI. CDR3 coding DNA: TGTGCCAGCTCACCACCGCGCGGGAGATCCTACAATGAGCAGTTCTTC. Encoded protein: CASSPPRGRSYNEQFF.

This clone was counted at least ten times. The chain employs TRBV20-1 and TRBJ2-5; TRBD2 matches 9 bases. The germline V gene has CDR1 DFQATT and CDR2 SNEGSKA (reference sequence). The CDR3 is 14 amino acids. With V trimmed by 3 bases and J by 2 bases, 4 bases remained unmatched. The CDR3: CSASSGSSQETQYF. CDR3 nucleotide sequence: TGCAGTGCTAGTAGCGGGAGCTCACAAGAGACCCAGTACTTC.

In this sample, this clone turned up a few times. Being one base from a much bigger clone, this may be a read error. The rearrangement links TRBV10-3 to TRBJ2-3; no reliable D call. Germline V gives CDR1 ENHRY, CDR2 SYGVKD. The V end lost 2 bases, the J end lost 3 bases, and 6 bases lay between the germline ends. CDR3 size: 13 residues. Here the CDR3 reads CAISETRTDTQYF. The CDR3 bases are TGTGCCATCAGTGAGACCAGAACAGATACGCAGTATTTT.

Points on this clone: One base away lies a much larger clone, so this may be a sequencing read error. The sample carries other DNA sequences with the same CDR3. The chain joins TRBV3-1 to TRBJ2-1; D assignment may be TRBD1 or TRBD2 (5 bases each). Germline CDR1 is LGHDT and CDR2 is YNNKEL (reference sequence). CDR3 length: 14 amino acids. The CDR3 sequence is CASSPWGSYNEQFF. CDR3 DNA sequence: TGTGCCAGCAGCCCGTGGGGGTCCTACAACGAGCAGTTCTTC.

This clone was seen more than once but under ten times. A read error is possible here, since a much larger clone lies one base away. This chain links TRBV2 with TRBJ2-1; D unclear. Germline V gene data show CDR1 as SNHLY and CDR2 as FYNNEI. This CDR3 is built from 13 residues. CDR3 in DNA: TGTGCCAGCACGTTACAGCCCCGCGATGAGCGGTTCTTC. Its protein product is CASTLQPRDERFF.

The rearrangement uses TRBV27 and TRBJ2-7; the match to TRBD2 covers 12 bases. With 5 bases clipped from V and 10 bases from J, the junction kept 9 bases outside the gene matches. CDR1 MNHEY and CDR2 SMNVEV come from the germline V gene (reference sequence). CDR3 length: 14 amino acids. CDR3 sequence reads: CASSRLAGEDYQYF. The DNA of the CDR3 is TGTGCCAGCAGTCGACTAGCGGGAGAGGACTATCAGTACTTC.

This clone was observed many times. The chain carries TRBV7-6 and TRBJ2-2; maybe TRBD1 (5 bases). Deletions cut 3 bases from V and 5 bases from J, with 7 bases between. The CDR3 covers 13 residues. Germline loops: CDR1 SGHVS, CDR2 FNYEAQ. The CDR3 region has the DNA TGTGCCAGCAGCTTCAGACAGACCGGGGAGCTGTTTTTT. Translated, it gives CASSFRQTGELFF. Complete variable domain (other parts from reference TRBV7-6 and TRBJ2-2): GAGVSQSPRYKVTKRGQDVALRCDPISGHVSLYWYRQALGQGPEFLTYFNYEAQQDKSGLPNDRFSAERPEGSISTLTIQRTEQRDSAMYRCASSFRQTGELFFGEGSRLTVL.

This clone was counted between two and nine times. CDR3 sequence: CASSLSLRDGYGYTF. In nucleotides, the CDR3 is TGCGCCAGCAGCTTGTCCTTAAGGGACGGCTATGGCTACACCTTC. The J gene is TRBJ1-2, the V gene TRBV5-1; D is perhaps TRBD1 (5 bases). Germline V gene lookup returns CDR1 SGHRS and CDR2 YFSETQ. CDR3 length: 15 amino acids. V gave up 1 base and J gave up 4 bases, with 14 bases separating them. The entire variable domain, with the rest obtained from reference TRBV5-1 and TRBJ1-2, is as follows: KAGVTQTPRYLIKTRGQQVTLSCSPISGHRSVSWYQQTPGQGLQFLFEYFSETQRNKGNFPGRFSGRQFSNSRSEMNVSTLELGDSALYLCASSLSLRDGYGYTFGSGTRLTVV.

This clone was seen ten or more times. This chain links TRBV20-1 with TRBJ1-1; TRBD1 agrees at 8 bases. V shed 2 bases, J shed 6 bases, and the junction held 11 bases outside the gene matches. In germline, CDR1 is DFQATT, CDR2 SNEGSKA (reference sequence). This CDR3 has 15 residues. In DNA form, the CDR3 reads TGCAGTGCTAGACCGCTAGGACAGGGAGGCCCTGAAGCTTTCTTT. This sequence encodes CSARPLGQGGPEAFF.

A remark on this clone: The conserved phenylalanine or tryptophan is not found at the CDR3 terminus, so this likely reflects a read error. V is TRBV28 and J is TRBJ1-5, with D hard to call. The length of the CDR3 is 16 residues. Germline values: CDR1 MDHEN, CDR2 SYDVKM. The V gene lost 6 bases and the J gene lost 8 bases, with 23 bases spanning the gap. The CDR3 spells CASRYYIRGPLEPQHL. The CDR3 DNA reads TGTGCCAGCAGGTATTATATACGGGGTCCCCTTGAGCCCCAGCATCTT.